What follows describes a single T cell receptor (beta chain). The record originates from a study of T cell responses to AZD1222 COVID-19 vaccine. Clones were sequenced by immunoSEQ multiplex PCR, and TCRdb holds only the in-frame ones, with some missing. The table lists over 150,000 clones, about nine tenths of them singletons. CDR3 length equals 13 residues. The V end lost 2 bases, the J end lost 1 base, and 5 bases lay between the germline ends. From germline, CDR1 is MNHEY and CDR2 SVGAGI. This specimen consisted of peripheral blood, obtained on day 0 of AZD1222 vaccination. The V call is TRBV6-5, the J call TRBJ1-1; D is uncertain. This sequence originates from an adult in good health. The CDR3 here is CASSYLGNTEAFF. Written as DNA, the CDR3 is TGTGCCAGCAGTTACCTGGGGAACACTGAAGCTTTCTTT.